The rows below give T cell receptor beta chains drawn from one sample of a study of cytomegalovirus exposure and HLA in healthy donors. TCRdb's copy holds only in-frame clones and misses some; the assay was immunoSEQ multiplex PCR. The sample lists about 170,000 clones; 73% were seen once. Material for sequencing was PBMCs. The receptors stem from a young woman in good health and CMV-seropositive. CDR3s leave out the opening cysteine and the closing phenylalanine or tryptophan. The size of a clone is reported for some rows only, either as once, few or many, or as a class for expanded clones.

>-|TRBV11-2|TRBJ1-1
ASSLGDRGNTEAF
>-|TRBV11-2|TRBJ1-2
ASEGADYGYT
>-|TRBV5-4|TRBJ2-1
ASSLRTGGAQEQF
>-|TRBV12-5|TRBJ1-5
ASGLWWLVKPQH
>-|TRBV27|TRBJ1-6
ASSTGQGNSPLH
>-|TRBV9|TRBJ1-3
ASSAYPTGEGNTIY
>once|TRBV5-1|TRBJ1-4
ASARQLNEKLF
>-|TRBV30|TRBJ2-5
AWSVRGSGDTSGGKMHETQY
>-|TRBV23-1|TRBJ1-1
ASSQPKQGVAF
>once|TRBV19|TRBJ2-7
ASSIDPRSEQY
>-|TRBV4-1|TRBJ2-2
ASSQTRGDTGELF
>once|TRBV6-1|TRBJ2-7
ASSESNFPS
>-|TRBV7-6|-
ASSTRSGTGDHEQY
>-|TRBV27|TRBJ2-3
ASSLMGRGAVDTQY
>-|TRBV12-5|TRBJ1-2
ASGFDRGGYGYT
>once|TRBV11-2|TRBJ1-1
ASSPRRTPYTEAF
>-|TRBV27|TRBJ2-2
ASSLNTGELF
>once|TRBV29-1|TRBJ1-1
SVSRGNTEAF
>-|TRBV4-1|TRBJ1-2
ASSQDGGFNYGYT
>-|TRBV6-1|TRBJ1-5
ASSGRLGGVQPQH
>once|TRBV5-1|TRBJ2-3
ASSTGTGGPDTQY
>-|TRBV2|TRBJ2-2
ASSERGTGGLLRELF
>-|TRBV7-9|TRBJ2-5
ASSGISGQRVGDQETQY
>-|TRBV6-5|TRBJ2-7
ASGRARQGAGEQY
>few|TRBV19|TRBJ2-1
ASSIGQGSYNEQF
>-|TRBV25-1|TRBJ2-1
ASSEYRTGVNEQF
>-|TRBV29-1|TRBJ2-7
SAGQSSSYEQY